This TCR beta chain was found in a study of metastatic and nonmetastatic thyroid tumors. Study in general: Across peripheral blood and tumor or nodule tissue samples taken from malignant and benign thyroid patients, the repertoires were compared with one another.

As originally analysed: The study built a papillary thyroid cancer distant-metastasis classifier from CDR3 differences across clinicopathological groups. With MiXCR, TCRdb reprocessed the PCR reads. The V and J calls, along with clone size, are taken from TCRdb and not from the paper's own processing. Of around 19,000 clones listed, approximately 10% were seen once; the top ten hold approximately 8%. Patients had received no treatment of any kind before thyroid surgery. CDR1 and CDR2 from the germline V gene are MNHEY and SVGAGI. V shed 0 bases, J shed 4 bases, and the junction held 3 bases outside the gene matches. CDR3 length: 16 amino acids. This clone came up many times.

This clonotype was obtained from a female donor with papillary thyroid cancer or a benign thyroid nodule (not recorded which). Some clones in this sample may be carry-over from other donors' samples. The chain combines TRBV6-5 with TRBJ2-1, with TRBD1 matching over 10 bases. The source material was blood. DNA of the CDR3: TGTGCCAGCAGTTACTCCGCGGGACAGGGGTACAATGAGCAGTTCTTC. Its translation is CASSYSAGQGYNEQFF.